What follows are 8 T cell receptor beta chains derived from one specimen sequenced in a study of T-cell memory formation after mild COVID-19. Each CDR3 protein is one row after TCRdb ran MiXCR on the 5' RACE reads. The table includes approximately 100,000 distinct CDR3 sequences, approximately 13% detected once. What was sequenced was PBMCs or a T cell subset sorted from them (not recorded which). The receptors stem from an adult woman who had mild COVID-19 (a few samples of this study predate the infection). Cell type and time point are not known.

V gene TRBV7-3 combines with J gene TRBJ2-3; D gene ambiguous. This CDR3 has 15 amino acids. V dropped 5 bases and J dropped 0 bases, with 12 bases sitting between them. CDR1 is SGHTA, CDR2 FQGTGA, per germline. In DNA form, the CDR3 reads TGTGCCAGCAGCCCGAGGACGACTAGCACAGATACGCAGTATTTT. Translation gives CASSPRTTSTDTQYF.

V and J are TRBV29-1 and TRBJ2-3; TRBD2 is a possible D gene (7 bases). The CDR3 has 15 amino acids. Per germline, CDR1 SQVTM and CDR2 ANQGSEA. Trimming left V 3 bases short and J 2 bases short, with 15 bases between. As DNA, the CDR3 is TGCAGCGTTGACCGGGGGGACATAGCCACAGATACGCAGTATTTT. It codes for CSVDRGDIATDTQYF.

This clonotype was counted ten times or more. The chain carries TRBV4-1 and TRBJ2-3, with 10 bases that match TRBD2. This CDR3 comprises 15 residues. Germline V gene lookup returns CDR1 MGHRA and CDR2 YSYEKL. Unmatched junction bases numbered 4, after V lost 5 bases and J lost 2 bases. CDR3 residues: CASSSTSGYTDTQYF. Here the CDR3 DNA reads TGCGCCAGCAGCTCGACTAGCGGGTACACAGATACGCAGTATTTT.

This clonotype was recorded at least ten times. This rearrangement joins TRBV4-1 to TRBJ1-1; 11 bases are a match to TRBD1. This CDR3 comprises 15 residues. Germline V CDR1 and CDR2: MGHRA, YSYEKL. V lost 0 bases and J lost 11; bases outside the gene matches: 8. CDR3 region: CASSQERDRGSGAFF. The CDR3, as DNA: TGCGCCAGCAGCCAAGAACGGGACAGGGGGTCTGGGGCTTTCTTT.

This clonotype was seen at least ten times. The CDR3 coding sequence is TGTGCCAGCAGCACACTAGCGGGAGTGGGTAATGAGCAGTTCTTC. Residues: CASSTLAGVGNEQFF. V is TRBV7-3 and J is TRBJ2-1, with 11 bases matching TRBD2. The CDR3 is 15 amino acids. Germline trimming cut 5 bases from V and 7 bases from J; bases unmatched to any gene: 7. The V gene's germline CDR1 is SGHTA and CDR2 FQGTGA.

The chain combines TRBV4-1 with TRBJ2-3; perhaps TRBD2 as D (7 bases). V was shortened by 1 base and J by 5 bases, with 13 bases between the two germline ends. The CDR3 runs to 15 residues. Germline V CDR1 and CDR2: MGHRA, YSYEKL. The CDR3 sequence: CASSQAGGPQDTQYF. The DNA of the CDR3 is TGCGCCAGCAGCCAAGCCGGGGGGCCCCAAGATACGCAGTATTTT.

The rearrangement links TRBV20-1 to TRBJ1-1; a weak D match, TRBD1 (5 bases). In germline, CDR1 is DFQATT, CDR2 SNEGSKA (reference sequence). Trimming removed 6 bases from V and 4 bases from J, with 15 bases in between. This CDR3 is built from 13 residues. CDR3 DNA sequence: TGCAGTGCACCGAGCGGGGACCTCACTGAAGCTTTCTTT. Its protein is CSAPSGDLTEAFF.

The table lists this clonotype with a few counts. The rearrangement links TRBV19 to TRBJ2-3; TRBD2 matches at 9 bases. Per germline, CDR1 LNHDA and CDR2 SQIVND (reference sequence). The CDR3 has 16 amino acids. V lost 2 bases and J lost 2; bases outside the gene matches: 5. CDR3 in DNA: TGTGCCAGTAGTATACCCCTAGCGGGGATCACAGATACGCAGTATTTT. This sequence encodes CASSIPLAGITDTQYF.